What follows are 2 T cell receptor beta chains derived from one specimen sequenced in a study of blood T cells in healthy people across ages. For the second PCR, which ran for roughly 6 to 12 cycles, a sample-barcoded 5' primer and a J-beta primer mix were used. One entry per CDR3 protein, called by TCRdb with MiXCR from the 5' RACE reads. The repertoire holds approximately 1,000,000 distinct CDR3 sequences, with over 35% as singletons. Sample: blood. Source of these receptors: a woman in her sixties or seventies in good health.

This chain connects TRBV7-2 to TRBJ1-4, with 9 bases matching TRBD1. The CDR3 contains 15 residues. V dropped 4 bases and J dropped 10; count of bases not matched to a gene: 10. Germline V CDR1 and CDR2: SGHTA, FQGNSA. The CDR3 nucleotides are TGTGCCAGCAGCTCAACGTGGACAGGGGCGGTAAAACTGTTTTTT. Residues: CASSSTWTGAVKLFF.

This clonotype turned up a few times. The V gene is TRBV4-2, the J gene TRBJ2-3; 13 nucleotides line up with TRBD2. The V gene end was trimmed by 2 bases and the J gene end by 4 bases; junction bases not matched to a gene: 6. This CDR3 contains 17 residues. Germline loops: CDR1 LGHNA, CDR2 YNFKEQ. CDR3: CASSQKLAGGRADTQYF. The CDR3 nucleotides are TGTGCCAGCAGCCAAAAACTAGCGGGAGGGCGCGCAGATACGCAGTATTTT.